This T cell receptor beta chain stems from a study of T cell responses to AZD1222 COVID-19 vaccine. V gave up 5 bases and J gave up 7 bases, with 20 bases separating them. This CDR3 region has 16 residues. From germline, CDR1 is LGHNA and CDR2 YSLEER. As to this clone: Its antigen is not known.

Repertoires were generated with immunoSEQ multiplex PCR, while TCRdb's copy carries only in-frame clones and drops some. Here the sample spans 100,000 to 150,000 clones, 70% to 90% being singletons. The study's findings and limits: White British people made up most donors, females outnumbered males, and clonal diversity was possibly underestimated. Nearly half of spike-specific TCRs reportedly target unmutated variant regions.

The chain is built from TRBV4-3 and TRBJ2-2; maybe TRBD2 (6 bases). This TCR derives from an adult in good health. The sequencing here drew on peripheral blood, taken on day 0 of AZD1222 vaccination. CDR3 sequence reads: CASSYGGVVGVGELFF. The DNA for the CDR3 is TGCGCCAGCAGCTACGGCGGGGTTGTGGGGGTCGGGGAGCTGTTTTTT.